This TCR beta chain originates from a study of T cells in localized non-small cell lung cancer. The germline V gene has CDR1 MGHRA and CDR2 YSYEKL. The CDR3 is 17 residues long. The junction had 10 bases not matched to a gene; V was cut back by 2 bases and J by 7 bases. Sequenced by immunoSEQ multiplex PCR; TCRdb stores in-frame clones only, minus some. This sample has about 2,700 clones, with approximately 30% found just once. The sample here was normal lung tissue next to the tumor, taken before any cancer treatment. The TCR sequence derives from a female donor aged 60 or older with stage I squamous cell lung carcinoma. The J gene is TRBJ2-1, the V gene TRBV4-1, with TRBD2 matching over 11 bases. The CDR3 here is CASSQPLWGLAVNEQFF. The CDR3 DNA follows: TGCGCCAGCAGCCAACCTTTATGGGGACTAGCGGTTAATGAGCAGTTCTTC.